The 30 T cell receptor beta chains given below trace back to one sample, sequenced in a study of blood T cell repertoires in COVID-19. Method: immunoSEQ multiplex PCR; TCRdb's copy keeps in-frame clones and lacks some. The sample yields about 150,000 clones, 80% to 90% seen once. Material: peripheral blood. These receptor sequences come from a man between 18 and 29 years old with COVID-19, enrolled during active disease.

This chain joins TRBV6-4 and TRBJ2-6, with 11 bases matching TRBD1. The length of the CDR3 is 16 residues. Trimming at V came to 4 bases and at J to 2 bases, leaving 1 base not matched to a gene. Germline V CDR1 and CDR2: MRHNA, SNTAGT. The CDR3 here is CASSGTGGAGANVLTF. The CDR3 DNA reads as TGTGCCAGCAGTGGGACAGGGGGCGCTGGGGCCAACGTCCTGACTTTC.

The chain couples TRBV7-2 to TRBJ1-3; TRBD1 might be the D (5 bases). This CDR3 comprises 16 residues. V lost 3 bases and J 0 bases, leaving 12 bases between the germline ends. From germline, CDR1 is SGHTA and CDR2 FQGNSA. For the CDR3, the DNA is TGTGCCAGCAGCTTTGACAGACTCCTCTCTGGAAACACCATATATTTT. Translation gives CASSFDRLLSGNTIYF. The complete variable domain, with remaining parts taken from reference TRBV7-2 and TRBJ1-3, reads GAGVSQSPSNKVTEKGKDVELRCDPISGHTALYWYRQSLGQGLEFLIYFQGNSAPDKSGLPSDRFSAERTGGSVSTLTIQRTQQEDSAVYLCASSFDRLLSGNTIYFGEGSWLTVV.

The chain combines TRBV7-2 with TRBJ2-1; the D is unclear. V lost 5 bases, J lost 12 bases, and 17 bases lay in between. Germline loops: CDR1 SGHTA, CDR2 FQGNSA. CDR3 length equals 13 residues. In DNA form, the CDR3 reads TGTGCCAGCAGCGCATCATATTCGGGTGGGCAGTTCTTC. It encodes CASSASYSGGQFF.

This sequence joins TRBV27 and TRBJ2-1; 12 nucleotides agree with TRBD2. The CDR3 length is 18 residues. V dropped 2 bases and J dropped 3; count of bases not matched to a gene: 8. CDR1 is MNHEY and CDR2 is SMNVEV in the germline V gene (reference sequence). The CDR3 sequence: CASSLGLAGGSVYNEQFF. The CDR3 region has the DNA TGTGCCAGCAGTTTAGGGCTAGCGGGAGGGTCGGTCTACAATGAGCAGTTCTTC.

This chain links TRBV28 with TRBJ2-3; TRBD1 is a possible D gene (6 bases). From germline, CDR1 is MDHEN and CDR2 SYDVKM. The CDR3 spans 15 residues. Trimming took off 8 bases at V and 2 bases at J, with 17 bases between the two ends. The CDR3 DNA sequence: TGTGCCAGCTCAAAGGGACAAACGGCCACAGATACGCAGTATTTT. Protein product: CASSKGQTATDTQYF.

The V and J genes are TRBV10-3 and TRBJ2-2; perhaps TRBD2 as D (5 bases). V gave up 3 bases and J gave up 0 bases, with 11 bases separating them. Per the germline V gene, CDR1 is ENHRY and CDR2 is SYGVKD. The CDR3 loop spans 16 amino acids. The CDR3: CAISDGLSANTGELFF. CDR3 nucleotide sequence: TGTGCCATCAGTGACGGACTTTCCGCGAACACCGGGGAGCTGTTTTTT.

CDR3 nucleotides: TGTGCCAGCAGCGTAGCTACGAGGCCCGGCGGGTATGGCTACACCTTC. This codes for CASSVATRPGGYGYTF. V and J are TRBV9 and TRBJ1-2; D is unclear. Germline lookup yields CDR1 SGDLS and CDR2 YYNGEE. The ends were cut back, 0 bases at V and 5 bases at J, with 17 bases in the middle. The CDR3 spans 16 residues. Full variable domain (outside the CDR3, taken from reference TRBV9 and TRBJ1-2): DSGVTQTPKHLITATGQRVTLRCSPRSGDLSVYWYQQSLDQGLQFLIQYYNGEERAKGNILERFSAQQFPDLHSELNLSSLELGDSALYFCASSVATRPGGYGYTFGSGTRLTVV.

The chain employs TRBV7-2 and TRBJ1-3, with D tentatively TRBD1 (5 bases). Trimming cost V 5 bases and J 4 bases, with 9 bases left between them. In germline, CDR1 is SGHTA, CDR2 FQGNSA. The CDR3 loop spans 13 amino acids. For the CDR3, the DNA is TGTGCCAGCAGCCGACAGCAAGGAAACACCATATATTTT. It yields the protein CASSRQQGNTIYF.

The V call is TRBV10-3, the J call TRBJ2-7; no clear D. Germline CDR1 ENHRY, CDR2 SYGVKD. V lost 0 bases and J lost 3, with 6 bases in between. The CDR3 has 13 residues. The DNA for the CDR3 is TGTGCCATCAGTGAGTCCGTCGGCTACGAGCAGTACTTC. It encodes CAISESVGYEQYF.

This chain connects TRBV6-5 to TRBJ2-2, with TRBD1 identical over 10 bases. The V and J ends lost 8 bases and 4 bases, in that order; junction bases with no gene match: 4. This CDR3 has 14 amino acids. Per the germline V gene, CDR1 is MNHEY and CDR2 is SVGAGI. The CDR3 here is CASGTGEVTGELFF. The CDR3 DNA sequence: TGTGCCAGCGGGACAGGGGAGGTCACCGGGGAGCTGTTTTTT.

This CDR3 is CATSDLGPGGTQYF. For the CDR3, the DNA is TGTGCCACCAGTGATCTCGGGCCAGGGGGTACCCAGTACTTC. The chain links TRBV24-1 to TRBJ2-5; TRBD1 aligns across 7 bases. CDR1 KGHDR and CDR2 SFDVKD come from the germline V gene. The CDR3 runs to 14 residues. The V gene end was trimmed by 3 bases and the J gene end by 8 bases; junction bases not matched to a gene: 8.

The CDR3 is CASSLVASNPKNIQYF. DNA of the CDR3: TGTGCCAGCAGCTTAGTTGCCAGTAATCCTAAAAACATTCAGTACTTC. V is TRBV7-2 and J is TRBJ2-4; D gene uncertain. The CDR3 extends over 16 amino acids. CDR1 is SGHTA, CDR2 FQGNSA, per germline. V lost 1 base to trimming and J lost 4 bases, with 14 bases between them. The entire variable domain, with the rest obtained from reference TRBV7-2 and TRBJ2-4, is as follows: GAGVSQSPSNKVTEKGKDVELRCDPISGHTALYWYRQSLGQGLEFLIYFQGNSAPDKSGLPSDRFSAERTGGSVSTLTIQRTQQEDSAVYLCASSLVASNPKNIQYFGAGTRLSVL.

This rearrangement joins TRBV21-1 to TRBJ2-7; the DNA was not used to check the table's D call, TRBD1. TRBV21-1 is a listed pseudogene. The CDR3 runs to 15 residues. CDR3 sequence reads: CASSKPGQGGVEQYF. Written as DNA, the CDR3 is TGTGCCAGCAGCAAACCCGGACAGGGGGGGGTCGAGCAGTACTTC.

The chain uses TRBV19 and TRBJ1-5; D gene unclear. The CDR3 consists of 14 residues. The germline gives CDR1 LNHDA, CDR2 SQIVND (reference sequence). Trimming stripped 4 bases from V and 2 bases from J, with 9 bases between. Here the CDR3 reads CASSNGWGNQPQHF. CDR3 bases: TGTGCCAGTAGTAACGGGTGGGGCAATCAGCCCCAGCATTTT.

The chain employs TRBV7-3 and TRBJ2-2, with TRBD2 matching 14 bases. The V gene's germline CDR1 is SGHTA and CDR2 FQGTGA. The junction had 3 bases not matched to a gene; V was cut back by 5 bases and J by 4 bases. The CDR3 runs 16 residues. CDR3 coding DNA: TGTGCCAGCAGCCGGGGACTAGCGGGAGCCACCGGGGAGCTGTTTTTT. The encoded protein is CASSRGLAGATGELFF. Drawing the rest from reference TRBV7-3 and TRBJ2-2, the complete variable domain is GAGVSQTPSNKVTEKGKYVELRCDPISGHTALYWYRQSLGQGPEFLIYFQGTGAADDSGLPNDRFFAVRPEGSVSTLKIQRTERGDSAVYLCASSRGLAGATGELFFGEGSRLTVL.

The rearrangement joins TRBV11-3 to TRBJ2-2, with a weak D call TRBD2 (6 bases). Between the trimmed V and J ends, which lost 1 base and 0 bases, there was a span of 18 bases. The CDR3 totals 19 residues. Germline V gene sequence: CDR1 SGHNT, CDR2 YENEEA. CDR3 protein: CASSLGPPGEVPNTGELFF. The CDR3 coding sequence is TGTGCCAGCAGCTTAGGCCCCCCGGGGGAGGTGCCGAACACCGGGGAGCTGTTTTTT.

The chain couples TRBV13 to TRBJ2-3; 8 nucleotides match TRBD1. The CDR3 runs to 17 residues. Unmatched junction bases numbered 13, after V lost 4 bases and J lost 4 bases. The germline V gene has CDR1 PRHDT and CDR2 FYEKMQ (reference sequence). Here the CDR3 reads CASSSTPTGGVADTQYF. CDR3 sequence (DNA): TGTGCCAGCAGCTCAACTCCTACAGGGGGTGTGGCAGATACGCAGTATTTT.

V is TRBV6-6 and J is TRBJ1-5; D is perhaps TRBD1 (5 bases). Trimming cost V 0 bases and J 9 bases, with 15 bases left between them. Germline CDR1 and CDR2: MNHNY and SVGAGI (reference sequence). The CDR3 consists of 15 residues. For the CDR3, the DNA is TGTGCCAGCAGTTACTCGGTCCAGGGTGGCACGCCCCAGCATTTT. Translation gives CASSYSVQGGTPQHF.

The chain recombines TRBV6-5 with TRBJ2-7; 7 bases align to TRBD2. There are 15 residues in the CDR3. V shed 4 bases and J 2 bases; nucleotides not matched to a gene: 8. Germline loops: CDR1 MNHEY, CDR2 SVGAGI. The chain's CDR3 is CASSSQPGGTYEQYF. CDR3 sequence (DNA): TGTGCCAGCAGTTCACAGCCGGGGGGTACCTACGAGCAGTACTTC.

The J gene is TRBJ2-7, the V gene TRBV7-2; D is unresolved. Germline assignment: CDR1 SGHTA and CDR2 FQGNSA. V lost 6 bases, J lost 1 base, and 7 bases lay in between. There are 12 residues in the CDR3. The CDR3 DNA follows: TGTGCCAGCAGTACTAAATCCTACGAGCAGTACTTC. It codes for CASSTKSYEQYF.

The rearrangement links TRBV4-3 to TRBJ2-2; tentative D call: TRBD1 (6 bases). Trimming removed 7 bases from V and 3 bases from J, with 12 bases in between. The CDR3 consists of 14 residues. Germline values: CDR1 LGHNA, CDR2 YSLEER. The CDR3 loop reads CASTRTAYTGELFF. As DNA, the CDR3 is TGCGCCAGCACTCGGACAGCCTACACCGGGGAGCTGTTTTTT.

The chain employs TRBV4-3 and TRBJ1-1; 8 bases match TRBD1. CDR1 is LGHNA, CDR2 YSLEER, per germline. J lost 2 bases, V lost 1 base, and 9 bases had no gene match. The CDR3 has 17 residues. CDR3 nucleotides: TGCGCCAGCAGCCAAGTGGGGCAGGGGGCAGGTAACACTGAAGCTTTCTTT. This translates into CASSQVGQGAGNTEAFF.

This CDR3 reads CASSLAGFDHGYTF. CDR3 DNA sequence: TGTGCCAGCAGCTTAGCAGGGTTTGACCATGGCTACACCTTC. The chain couples TRBV11-2 to TRBJ1-2; a weak D match, TRBD1 (5 bases). Germline-derived CDR1 and CDR2 are SGHAT and FQNNGV. V shed 1 base and J shed 6 bases, with 12 bases lying between them. The CDR3 spans 14 residues.

This chain uses TRBV13 with TRBJ2-4, with 8 bases that match TRBD2. The CDR3 consists of 18 residues. From germline, CDR1 is PRHDT and CDR2 FYEKMQ (reference sequence). V lost 0 bases and J lost 5; bases outside the gene matches: 12. The CDR3 DNA follows: TGTGCCAGCAGCTTAGGTCCGGTGCGGGGGGACCCCCAAAACATTCAGTACTTC. The encoded protein is CASSLGPVRGDPQNIQYF.

The table lists this clone with a count of one. The gene calls are TRBV7-8 and TRBJ1-3; the D is unclear. Trimming removed 5 bases from V and 0 bases from J, with 17 bases in between. CDR3 length: 17 amino acids. Germline values: CDR1 SGHVS, CDR2 FQNEAQ. Here the CDR3 reads CASSPARPGFSGNTIYF. As DNA, the CDR3 is TGTGCCAGCAGCCCAGCCCGTCCGGGATTCTCTGGAAACACCATATATTTT.

This chain links TRBV6-1 with TRBJ2-7; D might be TRBD2 (6 bases). Germline CDR1 and CDR2: MNHNS and SASEGT. The CDR3 length is 15 residues. The V and J ends lost 3 bases and 1 base respectively, with 13 bases between them. The CDR3 nucleotides are TGTGCCAGCAGTGACCGGGGACTGCCTTCCTACGAGCAGTACTTC. Translated: CASSDRGLPSYEQYF.

The chain employs TRBV28 and TRBJ2-3, with D possibly TRBD2 on 6 matching bases. Trimming removed 2 bases from V and 1 base from J, with 10 bases in between. Looked up from germline, CDR1 is MDHEN and CDR2 is SYDVKM. The CDR3 consists of 15 residues. The CDR3 DNA reads TGTGCCAGCAGTTTAGCGGGATCTGGCACAGATACGCAGTATTTT. This encodes CASSLAGSGTDTQYF.

The chain combines TRBV3-1 (or the pseudogene TRBV3-2) with TRBJ1-2; TRBD1 aligns across 11 bases. The CDR3 totals 16 residues. Trimming at V came to 4 bases and at J to 5 bases, leaving 9 bases not matched to a gene. Germline values: CDR1 LGHDT, CDR2 YNNKEL (reference sequence). CDR3 sequence: CASSPRTGGVGYGYTF. In DNA, the CDR3 is TGTGCCAGCAGCCCGCGGACAGGGGGCGTCGGATATGGCTACACCTTC.

The chain uses TRBV4-1 and TRBJ2-7; tentatively, D is TRBD2 (6 bases). V was shortened by 4 bases and J by 3 bases, with 10 bases between the two germline ends. CDR1 is MGHRA and CDR2 is YSYEKL in the germline V gene. The CDR3 has 13 amino acids. This CDR3 reads CASSPRTNYEQYF. CDR3 nucleotide sequence: TGCGCCAGCAGCCCTAGGACTAACTACGAGCAGTACTTC.

This clone has a single count. The V gene is TRBV10-3, the J gene TRBJ1-2, with D maybe TRBD1 (6 bases). CDR1 and CDR2 (germline): ENHRY, SYGVKD. CDR3 length: 15 residues. The ends were cut back, 2 bases at V and 0 bases at J, with 10 bases in the middle. The CDR3 coding sequence is TGTGCCATCAGTGAGATCCGGACAGCTAACTATGGCTACACCTTC. This sequence encodes CAISEIRTANYGYTF.